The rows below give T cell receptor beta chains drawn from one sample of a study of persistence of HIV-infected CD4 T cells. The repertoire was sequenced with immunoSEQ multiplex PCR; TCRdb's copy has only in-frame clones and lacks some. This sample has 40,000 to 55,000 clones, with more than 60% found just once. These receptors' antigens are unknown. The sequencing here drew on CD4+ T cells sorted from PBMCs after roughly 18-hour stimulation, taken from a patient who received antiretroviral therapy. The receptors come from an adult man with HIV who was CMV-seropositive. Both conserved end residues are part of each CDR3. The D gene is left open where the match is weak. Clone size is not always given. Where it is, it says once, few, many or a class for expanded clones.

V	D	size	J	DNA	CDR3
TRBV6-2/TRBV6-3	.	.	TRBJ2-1	TGTGCCAGCAGTTACTGGAGCGGAACATCCTACAATGAGCAGTTCTTC	CASSYWSGTSYNEQFF
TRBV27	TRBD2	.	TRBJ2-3	TGTGCCAGCAGCTTACTAGCGGGGCCGCGGTATTTT	CASSLLAGPRYF
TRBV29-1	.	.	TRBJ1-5	TGCAGCGCCGGGGGGGTCGATCAGCCCCAGCATTTT	CSAGGVDQPQHF
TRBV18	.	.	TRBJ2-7	TGTGCCAGCTCACCTAATAGCTACGAGCAGTACTTC	CASSPNSYEQYF
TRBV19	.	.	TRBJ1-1	TGTGCCAGTAGTGGCACCGTTAACACTGAAGCTTTCTTT	CASSGTVNTEAFF
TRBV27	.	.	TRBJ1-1	TGTGCCAGCAGTTCCCGACATTTCATGAACACTGAAGCTTTCTTT	CASSSRHFMNTEAFF
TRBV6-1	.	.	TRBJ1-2	TGTGCCAGCAGCACCGGAGGGGACTATGGCTACACCTTC	CASSTGGDYGYTF
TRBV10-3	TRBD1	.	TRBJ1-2	TGTGCCATCAGTGAGTCAATTCCACAGGGGTTCGATGGGAACTATGGCTACACCTTC	CAISESIPQGFDGNYGYTF
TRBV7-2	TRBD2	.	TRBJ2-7	TGTGCCAGCAGCTTAGAGACTAGCGGGGGGATTATCCTCTACGAGCAGTACTTC	CASSLETSGGIILYEQYF
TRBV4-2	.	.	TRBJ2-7	TGTGCCAGCAGCCAGGTTAGCGAGACCTACGAGCAGTACTTC	CASSQVSETYEQYF
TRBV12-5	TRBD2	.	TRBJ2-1	TGTGCTAGTGGTTTGGCAGCGACTAGCGTAAGCTCCTACAATGAGCAGTTCTTC	CASGLAATSVSSYNEQFF
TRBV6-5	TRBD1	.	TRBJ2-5	TGTGCCGGGGGGGCCGGGACAGGGCGTGAGACCCAGTACTTC	CAGGAGTGRETQYF
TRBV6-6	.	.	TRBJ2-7	TGTGCCAGCAGTTCGCCTCTCGAGCAGTACTTC	CASSSPLEQYF
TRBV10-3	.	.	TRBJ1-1	TGTGCCATCAGGGACAGATACACTGAAGCTTTCTTT	CAIRDRYTEAFF
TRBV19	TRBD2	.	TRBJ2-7	TGTGCCAGTAACAGCGGGGGGCCATACGAGCAGTACTTC	CASNSGGPYEQYF
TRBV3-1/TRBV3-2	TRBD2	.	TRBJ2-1	TGTGCCAGCAGCCCCGGACTAGCGGGGGGGTACAATGAGCAGTTCTTC	CASSPGLAGGYNEQFF
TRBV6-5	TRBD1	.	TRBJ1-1	TGTGCCAGCAGTTCCTGGACAGGGGGCGCGAACACTGAAGCTTTCTTT	CASSSWTGGANTEAFF
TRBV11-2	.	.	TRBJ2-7	TGTGCCGCCGGGGGCCGCTACGAGCAGTACTTC	CAAGGRYEQYF
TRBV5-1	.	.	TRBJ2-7	TGCGCCAGCAGCCGCTCGGCGAGGGGTGGGACCTACGAGCAGTACTTC	CASSRSARGGTYEQYF
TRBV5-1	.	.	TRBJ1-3	TGCGCCAGCAGCGACCCCTTGACGACCTTCTCTGGAAACACCATATATTTT	CASSDPLTTFSGNTIYF
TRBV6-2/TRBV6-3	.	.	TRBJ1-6	TGTGCCAGCAGTTACTCACCCGCAGGGCGGGATAATTCACCCCTCCACTTT	CASSYSPAGRDNSPLHF
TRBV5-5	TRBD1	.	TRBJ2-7	TGTGCCAGCAGCGCTGTGCGGGACAGGGGCACAGGGGGCTCCTACGAGCAGTACTTC	CASSAVRDRGTGGSYEQYF
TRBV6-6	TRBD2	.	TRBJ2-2	TGTGCCAGCGTGGGGAGGGCGAGCGGGGAGCTGTTTTTT	CASVGRASGELFF
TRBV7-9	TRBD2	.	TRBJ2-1	TGTGCCAGCAGCTTAACGGTAGCGGGGGGGAATGAGCAGTTCTTC	CASSLTVAGGNEQFF
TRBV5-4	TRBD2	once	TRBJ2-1	TGTGCCAGCGCAAGACTAGCGGGGTGGTCCAATGAGCAGTTCTTC	CASARLAGWSNEQFF
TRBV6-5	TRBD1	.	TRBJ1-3	TGTGCCAGCAGTTATAGACAGGGGGCGATGGTTTTGCATTTT	CASSYRQGAMVLHF
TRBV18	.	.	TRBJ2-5	TGTGCCAGCTCACGCCCCGGGACCGGAGGAGAGACCCAGTACTTC	CASSRPGTGGETQYF
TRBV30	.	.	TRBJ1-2	TGTGCCTGGAGTTCCCGGGCAACCTGGGACTATGGCTACACCTTC	CAWSSRATWDYGYTF
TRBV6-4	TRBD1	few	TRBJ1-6	TGTGCCAGCCGACAGGGGGAATCGTCGGCTTCACCCCTCCACTTT	CASRQGESSASPLHF
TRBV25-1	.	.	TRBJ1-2	TGTGCCAGCAGTGCTCGACAGGCCCTAGACTATGGCTACACCTTC	CASSARQALDYGYTF
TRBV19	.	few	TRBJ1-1	TGTGCCAGTAATAGAGGGGTTGGAGTGAACACTGAAGCTTTCTTT	CASNRGVGVNTEAFF
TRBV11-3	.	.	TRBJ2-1	TGTGCCAGCAGCTTGGCGGGAGCAGGGGTAGAGCAGTTCTTC	CASSLAGAGVEQFF
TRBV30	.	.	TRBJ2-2	TGTGCCTGGAAAGAAGGCCCCGGGGAGCTGTTTTTT	CAWKEGPGELFF
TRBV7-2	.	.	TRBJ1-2	TGTGCCAGCAGCCCGGACTATGGCTACACCTTC	CASSPDYGYTF
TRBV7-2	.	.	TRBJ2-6	TGTGCCAGCAGCTTGAAGAGGGCTGGGGCCAACGTCCTGACTTTC	CASSLKRAGANVLTF
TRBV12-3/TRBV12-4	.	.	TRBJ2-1	TGTGCCTCCCAGCGCAACAATGAGCAGTTCTTC	CASQRNNEQFF